This TCR beta chain was documented in a study of blood T cell repertoires in COVID-19. The method was immunoSEQ multiplex PCR; TCRdb's version includes in-frame clones alone and lacks a portion of them. Of under 300,000 clones in the sample, around 84% were seen once. Participants had their cohort set by participant-reported clinical history. The source of this sequence is a man younger than 35 who had recovered from COVID-19. Material: PBMCs or T cells enriched from blood (not recorded which).

CDR3 nucleotides: TGTGCCAGCAGCTTGTCGGCGGATTCGACTGAAGCTTTCTTT. This sequence encodes CASSLSADSTEAFF. The rearrangement uses TRBV5-5 and TRBJ1-1; D not resolved. V dropped 1 base and J dropped 5 bases, with 12 bases sitting between them. This CDR3 comprises 14 residues. CDR1 is SGHKS, CDR2 YYEKEE, per germline (reference sequence).